Detailed here is one T cell receptor (beta chain). Its target antigen remains unknown. No base quality values were provided; no much bigger clone lies one nucleotide off. Enrolling through a virtual design, the prospective study's participants ranged in age from roughly 18 to 89 years and lived across some 22 United States geographic areas. In the prospective study, participants were assigned to cohorts based on the clinical history participants reported in a screening survey and a study questionnaire. Exposed participants had been in contact with someone with a PCR-confirmed or clinician-diagnosed COVID-19 case within 2 weeks of study entry. Each participant in the prospective study had whole blood, serum and a nasopharyngeal or oropharyngeal swab collected by mobile phlebotomists. Over a roughly two-month period, participants in the prospective study had the option of providing additional blood draws and questionnaires. Before DNA extraction, prospective study blood samples were shipped either frozen or at room temperature.

This sample is part of a study of blood T cell repertoires in COVID-19 (dated by TCRdb to 2020 to 2021). Regarding the research as a whole: The collaborator samples originated in the United States, Italy and Spain and spanned the acute and convalescent phases of COVID-19. The prospective study material was composed of cDNA or gDNA derived from T cells, B-cell-depleted T cells, or PBMCs. The dataset comprised deeply sampled blood TCRbeta repertoires from subjects exposed to, actively infected with, or recovered from COVID-19. The repertoires were made available in a free public database intended to serve as a resource for research on the immune response to SARS-CoV-2. Samples were obtained from the ongoing ImmuneRACE study (first 160 participants) and from over 1,000 subjects provided by 6 global collaborators. Nearly every sample came with metadata listing a de-identified subject ID, COVID-19 status, age in years and sex. HLA class I and class II types, where available, came from metadata supplied by the sample provider rather than from assay-based typing.

Summary of the overall study and its limitations: The quantity of clinical and demographic metadata differed by source and by participant and was supplied without curation.

The immunoSEQ Assay, a bias-controlled multiplex PCR, was used to amplify TCRbeta CDR3 regions from genomic DNA. In the original analysis: Nucleated cell counts per sample were estimated from amplification of reference gene primers within the assay. Sequence reads were collapsed and filtered to measure the absolute abundance of every unique TCRbeta CDR3 rearrangement. For each sample, productive Simpson clonality was calculated as the square root of Simpson's diversity index across productive rearrangements. In TCRdb, the immuneACCESS table is reduced to in-frame sequences with V and J assigned. These tables do not hold every clone; where another copy was compared, an unresolved V gene accounts for under half, and the others remain unexplained. V and J calls and clone size are those listed in that table; D and trimming were worked out from the DNA. The sample data list about 430,000 clones, and around nine tenths of these were observed just once. Jointly, the top ten make up roughly 1.4% of the sample.

This clonotype was sampled from a woman younger than 30 who had been exposed to COVID-19. The sample comprised PBMCs or T cells enriched from blood (not recorded which).

The DNA sequence reads TGTGCCACCACCCAGGGGGCCGGTAACACCATATATTTT. It translates as CATTQGAGNTIYF. In this chain, TRBV15 is recombined with TRBJ1-3, with TRBD1 matching 8 junction bases. CDR1 and CDR2, per the germline V gene (reference sequence), are LNHNV and YYDKDF. The CDR3 starts with the cysteine, ends with the phenylalanine, and has 13 residues. CDR3 DNA only is kept here, 39 bases in frame from base 1. After removal of 7 bases from V and 7 bases from J, the junction retains 6 bases not matched to a gene.